The rows below give T cell receptor beta chains drawn from one sample of a study of T-cell reconstitution after alpha-beta-depleted transplantation in children. TCRdb recomputed calls from the PCR reads with MiXCR, one row per CDR3 protein. Found here are 580,000 or so distinct CDR3 sequences, 20% to 25% of them singletons; the top ten hold around an eighth. Here the sequenced sample was PBMCs, mostly from graft donor cells, taken 360 days after TCRalphabeta/CD19-depleted stem cell transplant. All receptors derive from a boy less than two years old who had a stem cell transplant for acute myeloid leukemia, so the T cells may come from the graft donor. Each CDR3 is given with its conserved first and last residue. The order of the fields is clone size, V gene, J gene, D gene, CDR3 protein, CDR3 DNA. The D gene is left open where the match is weak. Expanded clones are given a class, and other clones once, few, many or no size at all.

clone size: many; V gene: TRBV29-1; J gene: TRBJ1-1; D gene: -; CDR3 protein: CSVEIGGNTEAFF; CDR3 DNA: TGCAGCGTTGAAATAGGGGGGAACACTGAAGCTTTCTTT
clone size: -; V gene: TRBV4-2; J gene: TRBJ2-1; D gene: -; CDR3 protein: CASSQEQGTDYNEQFF; CDR3 DNA: TGTGCCAGCAGCCAAGAACAGGGGACTGACTACAATGAGCAGTTCTTC
clone size: few; V gene: TRBV12-3/TRBV12-4; J gene: TRBJ1-2; D gene: -; CDR3 protein: CASSPPGQNYGYTF; CDR3 DNA: TGTGCCAGCAGTCCCCCCGGACAGAACTATGGCTACACCTTC
clone size: few; V gene: TRBV20-1; J gene: TRBJ2-1; D gene: -; CDR3 protein: CSARSPKANEQFF; CDR3 DNA: TGCAGTGCTAGAAGTCCCAAGGCGAATGAGCAGTTCTTC
clone size: few; V gene: TRBV7-9; J gene: TRBJ1-3; D gene: -; CDR3 protein: CASSFAPRGSSGNTIYF; CDR3 DNA: TGTGCCAGCAGCTTTGCCCCCCGAGGGTCTTCTGGAAACACCATATATTTT
clone size: few; V gene: TRBV29-1; J gene: TRBJ2-7; D gene: -; CDR3 protein: CSVTTLSSYEQYF; CDR3 DNA: TGCAGCGTCACGACCTTGAGCTCCTACGAGCAGTACTTC
clone size: many; V gene: TRBV12-3/TRBV12-4; J gene: TRBJ2-7; D gene: TRBD2; CDR3 protein: CASSRGTSASHEQYF; CDR3 DNA: TGTGCCAGCAGCCGCGGGACTAGCGCTTCCCACGAGCAGTACTTC
clone size: many; V gene: TRBV6-2/TRBV6-3; J gene: TRBJ2-3; D gene: -; CDR3 protein: CASSSPKGGGDTQYF; CDR3 DNA: TGTGCCAGCAGTTCCCCTAAAGGGGGGGGAGATACGCAGTATTTT
clone size: few; V gene: TRBV7-2; J gene: TRBJ1-2; D gene: -; CDR3 protein: CASSHPGQYGYTF; CDR3 DNA: TGTGCCAGCAGCCATCCTGGACAGTATGGCTACACCTTC
clone size: few; V gene: TRBV27; J gene: TRBJ1-5; D gene: -; CDR3 protein: CASSFESGQPQHF; CDR3 DNA: TGTGCCAGCAGTTTCGAGTCAGGTCAGCCCCAGCATTTT
clone size: -; V gene: TRBV20-1; J gene: TRBJ2-3; D gene: -; CDR3 protein: CSARASFPDTQYF; CDR3 DNA: TGCAGTGCTAGAGCCTCATTCCCAGATACGCAGTATTTT
clone size: -; V gene: TRBV7-6; J gene: TRBJ1-3; D gene: -; CDR3 protein: CASSLVSEPSGNTIYF; CDR3 DNA: TGTGCCAGCAGCTTAGTGTCCGAACCCTCTGGAAACACCATATATTTT
clone size: -; V gene: TRBV12-3/TRBV12-4; J gene: TRBJ2-5; D gene: TRBD1; CDR3 protein: CASSSPVGTDRAETQYF; CDR3 DNA: TGTGCCAGCAGTTCCCCGGTCGGAACTGACAGGGCAGAGACCCAGTACTTC
clone size: few; V gene: TRBV20-1; J gene: TRBJ2-7; D gene: -; CDR3 protein: CSADDSDEQYF; CDR3 DNA: TGCAGTGCTGACGACAGTGACGAGCAGTACTTC
clone size: few; V gene: TRBV7-2; J gene: TRBJ2-3; D gene: -; CDR3 protein: CASRDPSTDTQYF; CDR3 DNA: TGTGCCAGCAGGGACCCTAGCACAGATACGCAGTATTTT
clone size: many; V gene: TRBV13; J gene: TRBJ2-7; D gene: -; CDR3 protein: CASSRGGYEQYF; CDR3 DNA: TGTGCCAGCAGCCGAGGGGGCTACGAGCAGTACTTC
clone size: few; V gene: TRBV29-1; J gene: TRBJ1-2; D gene: -; CDR3 protein: CSVRTATNYGYTF; CDR3 DNA: TGCAGCGTGAGGACAGCCACTAACTATGGCTACACCTTC
clone size: many; V gene: TRBV18; J gene: TRBJ1-2; D gene: TRBD1; CDR3 protein: CASSGDSLNYGYTF; CDR3 DNA: TGTGCCAGCTCAGGGGACAGCCTTAACTATGGCTACACCTTC
clone size: few; V gene: TRBV12-3/TRBV12-4; J gene: TRBJ2-5; D gene: -; CDR3 protein: CASSRGDSGTQYF; CDR3 DNA: TGTGCCAGCAGCCGCGGGGACTCAGGGACCCAGTACTTC
clone size: many; V gene: TRBV11-2; J gene: TRBJ2-1; D gene: -; CDR3 protein: CASSLDTHNEQFF; CDR3 DNA: TGTGCCAGCAGCTTGGACACCCACAATGAGCAGTTCTTC
clone size: few; V gene: TRBV20-1; J gene: TRBJ1-1; D gene: -; CDR3 protein: CSLRGDTEAFF; CDR3 DNA: TGCAGTCTGAGGGGGGACACTGAAGCTTTCTTT
clone size: many; V gene: TRBV20-1; J gene: TRBJ2-1; D gene: TRBD2; CDR3 protein: CSARDGTSGYNEQFF; CDR3 DNA: TGCAGTGCTAGAGATGGGACTAGCGGGTACAATGAGCAGTTCTTC
clone size: -; V gene: TRBV7-3; J gene: TRBJ2-2; D gene: -; CDR3 protein: CASSLVANPGELFF; CDR3 DNA: TGTGCCAGCAGCTTAGTAGCGAACCCCGGGGAGCTGTTTTTT
clone size: many; V gene: TRBV12-3/TRBV12-4; J gene: TRBJ1-6; D gene: TRBD1; CDR3 protein: CASRRTGPYSPLHF; CDR3 DNA: TGTGCCAGCAGAAGGACAGGCCCTTATTCACCCCTCCACTTT
clone size: -; V gene: TRBV7-8; J gene: TRBJ2-3; D gene: -; CDR3 protein: CASSLEITGADTQYF; CDR3 DNA: TGTGCCAGCAGCTTAGAGATTACGGGGGCAGATACGCAGTATTTT
clone size: many; V gene: TRBV6-2/TRBV6-3; J gene: TRBJ1-5; D gene: -; CDR3 protein: CASSYRDRKSNQPQHF; CDR3 DNA: TGTGCCAGCAGTTACCGAGACAGAAAGAGCAATCAGCCCCAGCATTTT
clone size: many; V gene: TRBV7-8; J gene: TRBJ1-6; D gene: -; CDR3 protein: CASSPGPSSYNSPLHF; CDR3 DNA: TGTGCCAGCAGCCCTGGACCGAGCTCCTATAATTCACCCCTCCACTTT
clone size: many; V gene: TRBV20-1; J gene: TRBJ2-3; D gene: TRBD2; CDR3 protein: CSAREWSGGIDTQYF; CDR3 DNA: TGCAGTGCTAGAGAATGGAGCGGGGGGATAGATACGCAGTATTTT
clone size: few; V gene: TRBV7-9; J gene: TRBJ2-2; D gene: TRBD1; CDR3 protein: CASTLGQAIGELFF; CDR3 DNA: TGTGCCAGCACCTTGGGACAGGCAATCGGGGAGCTGTTTTTT
clone size: -; V gene: TRBV5-4; J gene: TRBJ2-5; D gene: -; CDR3 protein: CASSLTSGFWETQYF; CDR3 DNA: TGTGCCAGCAGCTTGACCTCAGGGTTTTGGGAGACCCAGTACTTC
clone size: many; V gene: TRBV12-3/TRBV12-4; J gene: TRBJ2-7; D gene: TRBD2; CDR3 protein: CASRLSGGNYEQYF; CDR3 DNA: TGTGCCAGCAGACTAAGCGGGGGGAACTACGAGCAGTACTTC
clone size: -; V gene: TRBV24-1; J gene: TRBJ2-3; D gene: -; CDR3 protein: CATSVESNTDTQYF; CDR3 DNA: TGTGCCACCAGTGTGGAGTCAAACACAGATACGCAGTATTTT
clone size: few; V gene: TRBV20-1; J gene: TRBJ2-1; D gene: -; CDR3 protein: CSARDLEGYNEQFF; CDR3 DNA: TGCAGTGCTAGAGATTTAGAAGGGTACAATGAGCAGTTCTTC
clone size: -; V gene: TRBV5-6; J gene: TRBJ2-1; D gene: -; CDR3 protein: CASSLLRLRYNEQFF; CDR3 DNA: TGTGCCAGCAGCTTGCTTAGATTGCGTTACAATGAGCAGTTCTTC
clone size: few; V gene: TRBV20-1; J gene: TRBJ2-3; D gene: TRBD2; CDR3 protein: CSFGGDTDTQYF; CDR3 DNA: TGCAGCTTCGGGGGGGACACAGATACGCAGTATTTT
clone size: -; V gene: TRBV29-1; J gene: TRBJ2-1; D gene: TRBD2; CDR3 protein: CSVVRGGDEQFF; CDR3 DNA: TGCAGCGTTGTTCGCGGGGGGGATGAGCAGTTCTTC
clone size: many; V gene: TRBV20-1; J gene: TRBJ2-7; D gene: -; CDR3 protein: CSAGPQGSYEQYF; CDR3 DNA: TGCAGTGCTGGGCCTCAGGGGAGCTACGAGCAGTACTTC
clone size: -; V gene: TRBV20-1; J gene: TRBJ2-1; D gene: TRBD2; CDR3 protein: CSARPGLAAYNEQFF; CDR3 DNA: TGCAGTGCTCGACCGGGACTAGCTGCCTACAATGAGCAGTTCTTC
clone size: -; V gene: TRBV12-3/TRBV12-4; J gene: TRBJ2-1; D gene: -; CDR3 protein: CASSLNFREQFF; CDR3 DNA: TGTGCCAGCAGTTTAAACTTCAGGGAGCAGTTCTTC
clone size: many; V gene: TRBV11-2; J gene: TRBJ2-2; D gene: -; CDR3 protein: CASTLKPRRFTRNTGELFF; CDR3 DNA: TGTGCCAGCACCCTCAAACCCAGGAGATTTACTAGAAACACCGGGGAGCTGTTTTTT
clone size: few; V gene: TRBV7-3; J gene: TRBJ2-1; D gene: -; CDR3 protein: CASSLKKGDSSYNEQFF; CDR3 DNA: TGTGCCAGCAGCTTAAAGAAGGGAGATAGCTCCTACAATGAGCAGTTCTTC
clone size: many; V gene: TRBV10-3; J gene: TRBJ1-1; D gene: -; CDR3 protein: CAISDPPGHLNTEAFF; CDR3 DNA: TGTGCCATCAGTGACCCACCCGGCCACCTGAACACTGAAGCTTTCTTT
clone size: -; V gene: TRBV6-2/TRBV6-3; J gene: TRBJ2-7; D gene: -; CDR3 protein: CASSYPRQGPRVEQYF; CDR3 DNA: TGTGCCAGCAGTTACCCACGGCAGGGGCCGAGGGTCGAGCAGTACTTC
clone size: many; V gene: TRBV20-1; J gene: TRBJ2-3; D gene: -; CDR3 protein: CSASLVWATDTQYF; CDR3 DNA: TGCAGTGCTAGTCTAGTTTGGGCGACAGATACGCAGTATTTT
clone size: -; V gene: TRBV20-1; J gene: TRBJ2-7; D gene: -; CDR3 protein: CSARDRGTPAYEQYF; CDR3 DNA: TGCAGTGCTAGAGACCGCGGGACCCCCGCCTACGAGCAGTACTTC
clone size: many; V gene: TRBV20-1; J gene: TRBJ2-1; D gene: -; CDR3 protein: CSAKAGFKDNEQFF; CDR3 DNA: TGCAGTGCTAAGGCGGGGTTCAAAGACAATGAGCAGTTCTTC
clone size: few; V gene: TRBV5-4; J gene: TRBJ2-7; D gene: -; CDR3 protein: CASSWAGASYEQYF; CDR3 DNA: TGTGCCAGCAGCTGGGCCGGGGCTTCCTACGAGCAGTACTTC
clone size: few; V gene: TRBV20-1; J gene: TRBJ2-3; D gene: TRBD2; CDR3 protein: CSASQGRGGELGTDTQYF; CDR3 DNA: TGCAGTGCTAGTCAGGGGCGGGGGGGCGAATTAGGCACAGATACGCAGTATTTT
clone size: many; V gene: TRBV10-3; J gene: TRBJ2-5; D gene: TRBD1; CDR3 protein: CAISRQGAGGQETQYF; CDR3 DNA: TGTGCCATCAGTCGACAGGGCGCCGGTGGGCAAGAGACCCAGTACTTC
clone size: -; V gene: TRBV7-3; J gene: TRBJ2-3; D gene: -; CDR3 protein: CASSRDYTDTQYF; CDR3 DNA: TGTGCCAGCAGCAGAGATTACACAGATACGCAGTATTTT
clone size: many; V gene: TRBV27; J gene: TRBJ1-1; D gene: -; CDR3 protein: CASSPLPMNTEAFF; CDR3 DNA: TGTGCCAGCAGTCCGCTCCCTATGAACACTGAAGCTTTCTTT
clone size: many; V gene: TRBV10-1; J gene: TRBJ1-1; D gene: -; CDR3 protein: CASSGVGKQNTEAFF; CDR3 DNA: TGCGCCAGCAGTGGCGTTGGTAAGCAAAACACTGAAGCTTTCTTT
clone size: many; V gene: TRBV9; J gene: TRBJ1-1; D gene: -; CDR3 protein: CASSVGAGSEAFF; CDR3 DNA: TGTGCCAGCAGCGTAGGCGCGGGCAGTGAAGCTTTCTTT